A selection of T cell receptor beta chains follows, all from one sample in a study of blood T cells in healthy people across ages. TCRdb re-analysed the 5' RACE reads in MiXCR, keeping a single row per CDR3 protein. The sample lists hundreds of thousands of distinct CDR3 sequences, less than 45% occurring once. The sequenced sample was blood. These receptors all come from a man at least 80 years old in good health. The CDR3 runs from the conserved cysteine through the conserved F or W. D genes are given only for firm matches. The size entry is marked missing in some rows and otherwise reads once, few, many or a size class.

V gene: TRBV7-9; J gene: TRBJ1-4; D gene: .; clone size: .; CDR3 protein: CASSSTWGTSTNEKLFF; CDR3 DNA: TGTGCCAGCAGCTCAACTTGGGGCACTTCAACTAATGAAAAACTGTTTTTT
V gene: TRBV7-9; J gene: TRBJ1-1; D gene: .; clone size: .; CDR3 protein: CASTQNSPEAFF; CDR3 DNA: TGTGCCAGCACCCAAAATTCCCCTGAAGCTTTCTTT
V gene: TRBV6-1; J gene: TRBJ1-5; D gene: TRBD1; clone size: .; CDR3 protein: CASSETGGWQPQHF; CDR3 DNA: TGTGCCAGCAGTGAGACAGGGGGGTGGCAGCCCCAGCATTTT
V gene: TRBV7-9; J gene: TRBJ2-7; D gene: .; clone size: .; CDR3 protein: CASSFWGSSYEQYF; CDR3 DNA: TGTGCCAGCAGCTTTTGGGGGAGCTCCTACGAGCAGTACTTC
V gene: TRBV2; J gene: TRBJ1-2; D gene: .; clone size: .; CDR3 protein: CASSPEVRANYGYTF; CDR3 DNA: TGTGCCAGCAGCCCCGAGGTCAGGGCTAACTATGGCTACACCTTC
V gene: TRBV24-1; J gene: TRBJ2-1; D gene: .; clone size: .; CDR3 protein: CATKGDGAYYNEQFF; CDR3 DNA: TGTGCCACCAAGGGGGACGGAGCCTACTACAATGAGCAGTTCTTC
V gene: TRBV5-1; J gene: TRBJ2-3; D gene: TRBD2; clone size: .; CDR3 protein: CATAGGPGDTQYF; CDR3 DNA: TGCGCCACCGCGGGGGGGCCGGGAGATACGCAGTATTTT
V gene: TRBV7-2; J gene: TRBJ1-1; D gene: .; clone size: few; CDR3 protein: CASGGQMNTEAFF; CDR3 DNA: TGTGCCAGCGGAGGACAGATGAACACTGAAGCTTTCTTT
V gene: TRBV11-2; J gene: TRBJ2-3; D gene: TRBD1; clone size: .; CDR3 protein: CASSLEGRPTNRGSSTDTQYF; CDR3 DNA: TGTGCCAGCAGCTTAGAGGGCCGCCCGACAAACAGGGGGTCATCCACAGATACGCAGTATTTT
V gene: TRBV27; J gene: TRBJ2-7; D gene: TRBD1; clone size: many; CDR3 protein: CASSNRGRYEQYF; CDR3 DNA: TGTGCCAGCAGCAACAGGGGGCGTTACGAGCAGTACTTC
V gene: TRBV11-2; J gene: TRBJ2-2; D gene: .; clone size: .; CDR3 protein: CACTEGWGAGELFF; CDR3 DNA: TGTGCCTGCACCGAGGGATGGGGCGCCGGGGAGCTGTTTTTT
V gene: TRBV12-3/TRBV12-4; J gene: TRBJ1-6; D gene: .; clone size: many; CDR3 protein: CASSLRQYNSPLHF; CDR3 DNA: TGTGCCAGCAGCTTGAGGCAGTATAATTCACCCCTCCACTTT
V gene: TRBV7-2; J gene: TRBJ2-1; D gene: TRBD2; clone size: .; CDR3 protein: CASSLMGIAGTYNEQFF; CDR3 DNA: TGTGCCAGCAGCTTAATGGGAATAGCGGGAACCTACAATGAGCAGTTCTTC
V gene: TRBV6-2/TRBV6-3; J gene: TRBJ1-2; D gene: .; clone size: .; CDR3 protein: CASSPLGSPRGYTF; CDR3 DNA: TGTGCCAGCAGCCCACTTGGAAGCCCTCGGGGCTACACCTTC
V gene: TRBV10-2; J gene: TRBJ2-5; D gene: TRBD2; clone size: .; CDR3 protein: CASSTSGRRNEQYF; CDR3 DNA: TGCGCCAGCTCCACTAGCGGGAGAAGGAATGAGCAGTACTTC